This TCR beta chain was sequenced for a study of cytomegalovirus exposure and HLA in healthy donors. Findings and caveats of the study: Previously analyzed data showed that most TCR beta V segments were productive at a frequency of about 87% or about 30%. Under in vitro conditions, three CMV-associated chains were confirmed as specific for CMV antigens. Researchers counted 164 TCR beta chains as cytomegalovirus-associated.

There are 14 residues in the CDR3. Per germline, CDR1 SNHLY and CDR2 FYNNEI. After removal of 2 bases from V and 8 bases from J, the junction contained 7 bases not matched to a gene. This PCR relied on a set of 60 Vbeta primers and 13 Jbeta primers. Method: immunoSEQ multiplex PCR; TCRdb's copy keeps in-frame clones and lacks some. The sample includes about 120,000 clones, 75% to 90% seen only once; the top ten take more than 2%. Points on this clone: Its antigen is unidentified.

The specimen was PBMCs. This sequence was found in a man aged 30 to 45 in good health and CMV-seronegative. The chain links TRBV2 to TRBJ1-2; 8 bases agree with TRBD1. The CDR3 DNA reads as TGTGCCAGCAGTGAACGGCAGGGGGCGCAAGGCTACACCTTC. The encoded protein is CASSERQGAQGYTF.